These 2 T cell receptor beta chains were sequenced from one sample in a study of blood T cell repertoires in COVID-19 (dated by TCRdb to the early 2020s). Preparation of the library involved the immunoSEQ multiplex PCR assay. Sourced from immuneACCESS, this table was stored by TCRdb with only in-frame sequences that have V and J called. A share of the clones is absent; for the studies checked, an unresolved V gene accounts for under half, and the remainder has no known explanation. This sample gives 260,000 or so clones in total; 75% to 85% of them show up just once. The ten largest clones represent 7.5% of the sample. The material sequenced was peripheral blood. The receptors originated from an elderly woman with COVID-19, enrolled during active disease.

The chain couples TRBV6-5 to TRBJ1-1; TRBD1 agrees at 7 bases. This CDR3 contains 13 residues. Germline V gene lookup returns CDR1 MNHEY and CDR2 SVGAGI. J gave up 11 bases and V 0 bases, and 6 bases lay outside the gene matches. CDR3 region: CASSYSEGAVAFF. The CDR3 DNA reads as TGTGCCAGCAGTTACTCGGAGGGGGCTGTGGCTTTCTTT.

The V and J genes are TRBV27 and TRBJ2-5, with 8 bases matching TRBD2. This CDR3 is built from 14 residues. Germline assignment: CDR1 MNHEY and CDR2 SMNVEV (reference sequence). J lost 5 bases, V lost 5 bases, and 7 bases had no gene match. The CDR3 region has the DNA TGTGCCAGCAGTGAAGCGGGAGCTTTTGAGACCCAGTACTTC. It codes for CASSEAGAFETQYF.